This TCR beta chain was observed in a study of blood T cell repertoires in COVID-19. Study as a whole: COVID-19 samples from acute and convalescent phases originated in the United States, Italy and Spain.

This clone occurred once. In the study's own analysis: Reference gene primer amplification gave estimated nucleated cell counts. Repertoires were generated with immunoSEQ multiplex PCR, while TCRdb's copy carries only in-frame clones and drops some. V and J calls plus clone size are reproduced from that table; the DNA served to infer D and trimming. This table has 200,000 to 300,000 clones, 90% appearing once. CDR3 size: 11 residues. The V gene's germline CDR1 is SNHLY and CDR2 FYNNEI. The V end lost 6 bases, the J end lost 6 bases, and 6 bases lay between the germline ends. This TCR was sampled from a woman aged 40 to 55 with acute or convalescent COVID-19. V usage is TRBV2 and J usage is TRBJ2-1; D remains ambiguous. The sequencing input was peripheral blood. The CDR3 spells CASREINEQFF. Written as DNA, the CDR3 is TGTGCCAGCAGGGAGATCAATGAGCAGTTCTTC.